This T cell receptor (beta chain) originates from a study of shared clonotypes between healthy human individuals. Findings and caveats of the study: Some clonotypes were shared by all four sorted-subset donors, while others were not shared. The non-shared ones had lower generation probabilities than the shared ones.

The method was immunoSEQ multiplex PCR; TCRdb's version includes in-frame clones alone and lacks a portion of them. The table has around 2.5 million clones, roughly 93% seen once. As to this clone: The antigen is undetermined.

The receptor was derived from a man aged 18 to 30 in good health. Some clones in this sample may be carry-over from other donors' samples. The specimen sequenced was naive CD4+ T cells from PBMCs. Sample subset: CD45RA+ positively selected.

CDR3 residues: CASSGTNSNQPQHF. In DNA, the CDR3 is TGTGCCAGCAGCGGCACCAACTCAAATCAGCCCCAGCATTTT. This rearrangement joins TRBV9 to TRBJ1-5; D unclear. With 3 bases removed from V and 4 bases from J, the gap between germline ends came to 11 bases. The CDR3 runs 14 residues. CDR1 is SGDLS, CDR2 YYNGEE, per germline.